These 15 T cell receptor beta chains share one sample of origin, sequenced in a study of shared clonotypes between healthy human individuals. Cells designated naive CD8 were CD45RO-negative and were positively selected for CCR7, with terminally differentiated effector memory CD45RA+ cells excluded. Assay: immunoSEQ multiplex PCR; the TCRdb copy retains only in-frame clones and omits some. Of around 2,100,000 clones in the sample, about 95% were seen once. Sequenced sample: naive CD8+ T cells sorted from blood. The source of these receptors is a man aged 18 to 35 in good health.

The chain recombines TRBV14 with TRBJ1-2; the D is unclear. The CDR3 sequence is 15 residues long. CDR1 is SGHDN and CDR2 is FVKESK in the germline V gene. Trimming left V 4 bases short and J 6 bases short, with 18 bases between. Here the CDR3 reads CASSRSRDLENGYTF. The CDR3 bases are TGTGCCAGCAGCCGATCCCGCGACCTGGAAAATGGCTACACCTTC.

The J gene is TRBJ2-3, the V gene TRBV27; no reliable D call. CDR3 length: 15 residues. Germline values: CDR1 MNHEY, CDR2 SMNVEV (reference sequence). V dropped 6 bases and J dropped 1 base, with 14 bases sitting between them. Written as DNA, the CDR3 is TGTGCCAGCAGCTATCTTCCGATACGCACAGATACGCAGTATTTT. Protein: CASSYLPIRTDTQYF.

The J gene is TRBJ2-5, the V gene TRBV7-3; TRBD1 matches at 9 bases. V lost 2 bases, J lost 2 bases, and 3 bases stayed unmatched. Germline lookup yields CDR1 SGHTA and CDR2 FQGTGA. The CDR3 contains 15 residues. The CDR3 reads CASSLHGTGQETQYF. In DNA, the CDR3 is TGTGCCAGCAGCTTACACGGGACAGGGCAAGAGACCCAGTACTTC. The full variable domain, its missing parts supplied by reference TRBV7-3 and TRBJ2-5, is GAGVSQTPSNKVTEKGKYVELRCDPISGHTALYWYRQSLGQGPEFLIYFQGTGAADDSGLPNDRFFAVRPEGSVSTLKIQRTERGDSAVYLCASSLHGTGQETQYFGPGTRLLVL.

The chain uses TRBV15 and TRBJ2-1; no clear D gene. Trimming took off 10 bases at V and 4 bases at J, with 17 bases between the two ends. CDR3 length: 14 residues. Germline CDR1 LNHNV, CDR2 YYDKDF (reference sequence). CDR3 nucleotide sequence: TGTGCCATCCTGGTGGGCGGTCCATACAATGAGCAGTTCTTC. Its translation: CAILVGGPYNEQFF.

This sequence joins TRBV7-6 and TRBJ2-7, with a tentative D call TRBD2 (6 bases). Trimming pared 2 bases from V and 2 bases from J, leaving 13 bases between. CDR1 is SGHVS, CDR2 FNYEAQ, per germline. The CDR3 length is 15 residues. The CDR3 spells CASSLNAGTTYEQYF. The CDR3 DNA reads as TGTGCCAGCAGCTTAAATGCGGGAACTACCTACGAGCAGTACTTC.

The V call is TRBV5-4, the J call TRBJ1-1, with D maybe TRBD1 (5 bases). The ends were cut back, 9 bases at V and 3 bases at J, with 6 bases in the middle. This CDR3 is 10 amino acids long. CDR1 is SGHNT and CDR2 is YYREEE in the germline V gene (reference sequence). DNA of the CDR3: TGTGCCATGGGGGACACTGAAGCTTTCTTT. It specifies CAMGDTEAFF.

V gene TRBV5-1 combines with J gene TRBJ2-1, with 8 bases matching TRBD1. The V gene end was trimmed by 2 bases and the J gene end by 9 bases; junction bases not matched to a gene: 10. The CDR3 length is 15 residues. CDR1 SGHRS and CDR2 YFSETQ come from the germline V gene. CDR3 protein: CASSFATGVLGEQFF. The DNA for the CDR3 is TGCGCCAGCAGCTTCGCGACAGGGGTTCTAGGTGAGCAGTTCTTC.

This chain links TRBV9 with TRBJ2-1, with TRBD2 matching over 11 bases. The CDR3 has 15 residues. The germline gives CDR1 SGDLS, CDR2 YYNGEE. J lost 3 bases, V lost 5 bases, and 4 bases had no gene match. The CDR3 protein is CASSFLAGGYNEQFF. Here the CDR3 DNA reads TGTGCCAGCAGTTTCCTAGCGGGGGGCTACAATGAGCAGTTCTTC.

This chain uses TRBV5-6 with TRBJ2-3; D is perhaps TRBD1 (5 bases). Germline V gene sequence: CDR1 SGHDT, CDR2 YYEEEE. V lost 3 bases, J lost 1 base, and 21 bases lay in between. This CDR3 is 18 amino acids long. For the CDR3, the DNA is TGTGCCAGCAGCTGGGATCCAATCGGCAGGGAAGGCACAGATACGCAGTATTTT. Protein sequence: CASSWDPIGREGTDTQYF.

As to this clone: Other DNA sequences in this specimen translate into the identical CDR3. This chain connects TRBV7-9 to TRBJ2-7, with 8 bases matching TRBD2. The CDR3 loop spans 14 amino acids. The V gene's germline CDR1 is SEHNR and CDR2 FQNEAQ (reference sequence). J gave up 0 bases and V 4 bases, and 2 bases lay outside the gene matches. In DNA form, the CDR3 reads TGTGCCAGCAGCTCCAGCGGGAGCTCCTACGAGCAGTACTTC. It yields the protein CASSSSGSSYEQYF.

The rearrangement joins TRBV7-9 to TRBJ2-2; 7 bases are a match to TRBD1. J lost 3 bases, V lost 6 bases, and 10 bases had no gene match. Germline V lookup: CDR1 SEHNR, CDR2 FQNEAQ (reference sequence). The length of the CDR3 is 16 residues. In nucleotides, the CDR3 is TGTGCCAGCAGGCCGACAGGGTTTGTTGACACCGGGGAGCTGTTTTTT. This encodes CASRPTGFVDTGELFF.

The rearrangement links TRBV13 to TRBJ1-1; D may be TRBD1 (5 bases). Germline loops: CDR1 PRHDT, CDR2 FYEKMQ (reference sequence). CDR3 size: 15 residues. V dropped 4 bases and J dropped 5 bases, with 17 bases sitting between them. The CDR3 protein is CASSWIQATKTEAFF. In nucleotides, the CDR3 is TGTGCCAGCAGCTGGATACAGGCCACTAAGACTGAAGCTTTCTTT.

The chain uses TRBV15 and TRBJ1-1; no definite D call. The CDR3 is made up of 15 amino acids. CDR1 LNHNV and CDR2 YYDKDF come from the germline V gene (reference sequence). Trimming removed 0 bases from V and 6 bases from J, with 14 bases in between. The CDR3 protein is CATSRDLEGRAEAFF. The CDR3 DNA reads as TGTGCCACCAGCAGAGATCTGGAGGGCCGGGCTGAAGCTTTCTTT. Drawing the rest from reference TRBV15 and TRBJ1-1, the complete variable domain is DAMVIQNPRYQVTQFGKPVTLSCSQTLNHNVMYWYQQKSSQAPKLLFHYYDKDFNNEADTPDNFQSRRPNTSFCFLDIRSPGLGDTAMYLCATSRDLEGRAEAFFGQGTRLTVV.

For the CDR3, the DNA is TGTGCCATCAGTGAGTCGACGGGGGTCCACGAGCAGTACTTC. Encoded protein: CAISESTGVHEQYF. The rearrangement joins TRBV10-3 to TRBJ2-7; D perhaps matches TRBD2 (6 bases). This CDR3 region has 14 residues. Germline V gene sequence: CDR1 ENHRY, CDR2 SYGVKD. Trimming removed 0 bases from V and 5 bases from J, with 11 bases in between.

This clone showed up just once. The chain is built from TRBV7-6 and TRBJ2-7, with D uncertain. Germline lookup yields CDR1 SGHVS and CDR2 FNYEAQ. V lost 5 bases, J lost 5 bases, and 19 bases lay in between. This CDR3 has 15 amino acids. CDR3 sequence (DNA): TGTGCCAGCAGCCCCCGAGCGCACCTCCTCGACGAGCAGTACTTC. This encodes CASSPRAHLLDEQYF. Supplemented by reference TRBV7-6 and TRBJ2-7, the full variable domain reads GAGVSQSPRYKVTKRGQDVALRCDPISGHVSLYWYRQALGQGPEFLTYFNYEAQQDKSGLPNDRFSAERPEGSISTLTIQRTEQRDSAMYRCASSPRAHLLDEQYFGPGTRLTVT.